This TCR beta chain came from a study of T-cell reconstitution after alpha-beta-depleted transplantation in children. Unique molecular identifiers were used in preparing the TCRbeta library. TCRdb used MiXCR to reprocess the PCR reads, holding one entry per CDR3 protein. The sample contains 250,000 to 300,000 distinct CDR3 sequences, 6% to 10% of which appear only once. For this clonotype: Its antigen is unidentified.

Overall study results and limits: The authors attributed T-cell counts and diversity one year after transplant mostly to newly produced T cells. Surviving thymic progenitors and recipient T cells were the source of high TCRbeta diversity at day 60 in some patients. As was reported, about two months after transplant, alpha-beta T cells came from several hundred expanded graft clones.

CDR3 length: 13 amino acids. V was cut by 5 bases and J by 0 bases, with 7 bases left in between. Germline V CDR1 and CDR2: SGHKS, YYEKEE (reference sequence). The clonotype comes from a female patient younger than 10 who had a stem cell transplant for Fanconi anemia, so the T cells may come from the graft donor. This specimen consisted of peripheral blood, obtained 360 days after TCRalphabeta/CD19-depleted stem cell transplant. The rearrangement uses TRBV5-5 and TRBJ2-3, with unresolved D. CDR3 region: CASSTGSTDTQYF. CDR3 in DNA: TGTGCCAGCAGTACCGGGAGCACAGATACGCAGTATTTT.